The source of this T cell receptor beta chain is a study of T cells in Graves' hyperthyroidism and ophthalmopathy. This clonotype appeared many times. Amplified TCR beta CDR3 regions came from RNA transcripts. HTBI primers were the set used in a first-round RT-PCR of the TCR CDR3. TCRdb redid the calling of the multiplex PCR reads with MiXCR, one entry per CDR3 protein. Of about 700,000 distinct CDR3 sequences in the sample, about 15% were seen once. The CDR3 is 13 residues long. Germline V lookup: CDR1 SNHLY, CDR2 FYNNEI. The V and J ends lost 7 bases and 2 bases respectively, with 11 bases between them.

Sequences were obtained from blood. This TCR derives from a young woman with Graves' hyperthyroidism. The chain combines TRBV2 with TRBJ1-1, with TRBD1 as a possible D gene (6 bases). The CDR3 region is CASNRQVNTEAFF. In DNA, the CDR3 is TGTGCCAGCAACCGACAGGTCAACACTGAAGCTTTCTTT.